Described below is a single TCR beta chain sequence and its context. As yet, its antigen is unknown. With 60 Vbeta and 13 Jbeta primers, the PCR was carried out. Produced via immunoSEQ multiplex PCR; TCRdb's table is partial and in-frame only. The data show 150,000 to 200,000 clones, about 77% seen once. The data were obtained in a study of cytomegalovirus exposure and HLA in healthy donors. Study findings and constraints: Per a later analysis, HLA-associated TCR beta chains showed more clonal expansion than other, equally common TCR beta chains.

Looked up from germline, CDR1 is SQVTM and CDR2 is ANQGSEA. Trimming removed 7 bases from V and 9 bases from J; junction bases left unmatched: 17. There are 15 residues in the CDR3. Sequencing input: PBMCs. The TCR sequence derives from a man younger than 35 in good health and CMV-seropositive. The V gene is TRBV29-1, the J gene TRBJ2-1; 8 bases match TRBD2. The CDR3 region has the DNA TGCAGCGCCGGGGGGGGGACACGGGTCTCGGGTGAGCAGTTCTTC. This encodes CSAGGGTRVSGEQFF.